This T cell receptor beta chain was recovered during a study of neoadjuvant nivolumab and ipilimumab in lung cancer. The CDR3 has 18 residues. Per germline, CDR1 MDHEN and CDR2 SYDVKM. V was pared by 6 bases and J by 2 bases, with 18 bases of the junction left unmatched. Repertoires were generated with immunoSEQ multiplex PCR, while TCRdb's copy carries only in-frame clones and drops some. This table holds 25,000 to 30,000 clones, 75% to 85% found once. This clone appeared a few times. This sequence joins TRBV28 and TRBJ2-7, with TRBD2 matching 8 bases. This specimen was tumor tissue, taken after neoadjuvant nivolumab, alone or with ipilimumab, at or shortly before surgery. The receptor was derived from an adult with non-small cell lung cancer. The CDR3 region is CASSHYRFVAGMPYEQYF. Written as DNA, the CDR3 is TGTGCCAGCAGCCATTACAGGTTCGTAGCGGGAATGCCCTACGAGCAGTACTTC.